Listed below are T cell receptor beta chains from one sample, sequenced in a study of PD-L1 blockade in urothelial cancer. Assay used: immunoSEQ multiplex PCR; TCRdb lists only in-frame clones, some missing. The top ten clones hold approximately 2.7% of a sample with tens of thousands of clones, more than 65% of them seen once. Sample: PBMCs, taken around atezolizumab (anti-PD-L1) treatment. These receptor sequences come from a man aged 65-85 years with urothelial cancer. CDR3s include the opening cysteine and the closing phenylalanine or tryptophan. Fields, in order: J gene, V gene, D gene, CDR3 DNA, CDR3 protein. The D gene is left open where the match is weak.

J: TRBJ2-3; V: TRBV9; D: TRBD2; DNA: TGTGCCAGCAGCGCCCCTGGGGGGGAGGGGAGGACAGATACGCAGTATTTT; CDR3: CASSAPGGEGRTDTQYF
J: TRBJ2-7; V: TRBV11-3; D: NA; DNA: TGTGCCAGCAGCGCCGGGACACAGACCTACGAGCAGTACTTC; CDR3: CASSAGTQTYEQYF
J: TRBJ2-5; V: TRBV7-2; D: NA; DNA: TGTGCCAGCAGAAGGCAAGGGGTCGGGCAAGAGACCCAGTACTTC; CDR3: CASRRQGVGQETQYF
J: TRBJ2-5; V: TRBV27; D: NA; DNA: TGTGCCAGCAGTTTTTATCGCAGCCAAGAGACCCAGTACTTC; CDR3: CASSFYRSQETQYF
J: TRBJ1-1; V: TRBV28; D: NA; DNA: TGTGCCAGCAGTCCTTATACCTACGCGGCGGGGGGGAGGACGGCTTTCTTT; CDR3: CASSPYTYAAGGRTAFF
J: TRBJ2-1; V: TRBV15; D: NA; DNA: TGTGCCACCAGCAGAGATCCCGGGAGCTCCTACAATGAGCAGTTCTTC; CDR3: CATSRDPGSSYNEQFF
J: TRBJ2-2; V: TRBV7-9; D: NA; DNA: TGTGCCAGCAGCCAACCACAGGGTGTGACCGGGGAGCTGTTTTTT; CDR3: CASSQPQGVTGELFF
J: TRBJ1-2; V: TRBV14; D: TRBD1; DNA: TGTGCCAGCAGCCAGCACGGACAGGGGCCTCCCTATGGCTACACCTTC; CDR3: CASSQHGQGPPYGYTF
J: TRBJ2-3; V: TRBV5-1; D: NA; DNA: TGCGCCAGCAGCTTGCAGGGTGGTAGCACAGATACGCAGTATTTT; CDR3: CASSLQGGSTDTQYF
J: TRBJ1-2; V: TRBV7-9; D: NA; DNA: TGTGCCAGCAGCTTGGACACCCTCTATGGCTACACCTTC; CDR3: CASSLDTLYGYTF